The 31 T cell receptor beta chains listed next were all sequenced from one sample in a study of T cells in localized non-small cell lung cancer. Only in-frame clones appear in the TCRdb table, and some are missing; sequencing was by immunoSEQ multiplex PCR. This sample has under 9,500 clones, with about 91% found just once. The sequences come from peripheral blood, collected before any cancer treatment. All receptors derive from a woman aged 40 to 75 with stage I squamous cell lung carcinoma.

The genes are TRBV6-5 and TRBJ2-5; possibly TRBD1 or TRBD2 for D (5 bases each). The CDR3 runs 12 residues. Germline V CDR1 and CDR2: MNHEY, SVGAGI. The V end was cut by 7 bases, the J end by 4 bases, with 10 bases between. The CDR3 region is CASNGGSETQYF. The CDR3 region has the DNA TGTGCCAGCAATGGGGGATCAGAGACCCAGTACTTC.

The V and J genes are TRBV7-9 and TRBJ1-3; D remains unclear. The CDR3 is 13 residues long. Trimming removed 7 bases at V and 7 bases at J, with 14 bases between. Germline V gene lookup returns CDR1 SEHNR and CDR2 FQNEAQ (reference sequence). CDR3 bases: TGTGCCAGCAATCTCTGGTTGGATAACACCATATATTTT. The encoded protein is CASNLWLDNTIYF.

This chain links TRBV11-2 with TRBJ2-7; D perhaps matches TRBD2 (5 bases). The CDR3 length is 17 residues. Germline lookup yields CDR1 SGHAT and CDR2 FQNNGV. V was shortened by 0 bases and J by 0 bases, with 15 bases between the two germline ends. The CDR3 DNA follows: TGTGCCAGCAGCTTAGATTATGCGGGTGGAAGCTCCTACGAGCAGTACTTC. It translates to CASSLDYAGGSSYEQYF. Together with reference TRBV11-2 and TRBJ2-7, the CDR3 gives the full variable domain: EAGVAQSPRYKIIEKRQSVAFWCNPISGHATLYWYQQILGQGPKLLIQFQNNGVVDDSQLPKDRFSAERLKGVDSTLKIQPAKLEDSAVYLCASSLDYAGGSSYEQYFGPGTRLTVT.

The gene calls are TRBV11-3 and TRBJ2-2; D is uncertain. Between the trimmed V and J ends, which lost 2 bases and 2 bases, there was a span of 3 bases. The CDR3 is made up of 13 amino acids. Germline CDR1 SGHNT, CDR2 YENEEA. Written as DNA, the CDR3 is TGTGCCAGCAGCTTACCCAACACCGGGGAGCTGTTTTTT. Translation gives CASSLPNTGELFF. Full variable domain (remainder filled in from reference TRBV11-3 and TRBJ2-2): EAGVVQSPRYKIIEKKQPVAFWCNPISGHNTLYWYLQNLGQGPELLIRYENEEAVDDSQLPKDRFSAERLKGVDSTLKIQPAELGDSAVYLCASSLPNTGELFFGEGSRLTVL.

This chain connects TRBV2 to TRBJ1-1; D is ambiguous. There are 13 residues in the CDR3. The germline V and J ends were trimmed by 7 bases and 0 bases, with 9 bases remaining between them. Germline CDR1 SNHLY, CDR2 FYNNEI. The CDR3 nucleotides are TGTGCCAGCATTACCGGGGTGAACACTGAAGCTTTCTTT. Translating it yields CASITGVNTEAFF.

The chain links TRBV29-1 to TRBJ1-1; D uncertain. Trimming stripped 3 bases from V and 1 base from J, with 12 bases between. Germline V gives CDR1 SQVTM, CDR2 ANQGSEA. This CDR3 is 14 amino acids long. The CDR3 is CSVEVRRQNTEAFF. CDR3 nucleotide sequence: TGCAGCGTTGAGGTCCGACGCCAGAACACTGAAGCTTTCTTT.

The chain employs TRBV10-3 and TRBJ1-2; D call uncertain. Trimming stripped 10 bases from V and 8 bases from J, with 14 bases between. Germline CDR1 is ENHRY and CDR2 is SYGVKD. The CDR3 sequence is 11 residues long. The CDR3, as DNA: TGTGCCACCACCCTGGGGATGGGCTACACCTTC. Translating gives CATTLGMGYTF.

The chain combines TRBV6-6 with TRBJ1-5, with D hard to call. Trimming left V 0 bases short and J 5 bases short, with 5 bases between. The CDR3 totals 13 residues. Germline loops: CDR1 MNHNY, CDR2 SVGAGI (reference sequence). As DNA, the CDR3 is TGTGCCAGCAGTTACTCGCCCGATCAGCCCCAGCATTTT. Encoded protein: CASSYSPDQPQHF.

V and J are TRBV18 and TRBJ1-4; D possibly corresponds to TRBD1 (6 bases). Trimming removed 4 bases at V and 8 bases at J, with 17 bases between. Germline CDR1 KGHSH, CDR2 LQKENI. The CDR3 extends over 15 amino acids. Here the CDR3 reads CASSLGPQQGEKLFF. The DNA for the CDR3 is TGTGCCAGCTCACTGGGACCTCAGCAGGGGGAAAAACTGTTTTTT.

The chain joins TRBV2 to TRBJ2-3, with TRBD2 identical over 11 bases. Germline trimming cut 7 bases from V and 4 bases from J; bases unmatched to any gene: 4. Germline V CDR1 and CDR2: SNHLY, FYNNEI. The CDR3 totals 14 residues. The CDR3 coding sequence is TGTGCCAGCAAAGGGACTAGCGGACCAGATACGCAGTATTTT. Translating gives CASKGTSGPDTQYF.

The V and J genes are TRBV18 and TRBJ2-5; 11 positions agree with TRBD1. The CDR3 is 17 residues long. Germline V CDR1 and CDR2: KGHSH, LQKENI. Trimming cost V 4 bases and J 1 base; bases outside gene matches: 8. The CDR3 DNA reads as TGTGCCAGCTCACTGGTATCCGGGACAGGGGGCCAAGAGACCCAGTACTTC. Protein sequence: CASSLVSGTGGQETQYF.

The chain joins TRBV14 to TRBJ1-4; no reliable D call. V lost 0 bases and J 3 bases, leaving 8 bases between the germline ends. The CDR3 consists of 15 residues. From germline, CDR1 is SGHDN and CDR2 FVKESK. The chain's CDR3 is CASSQERQANEKLFF. The CDR3 DNA reads TGTGCCAGCAGCCAAGAGAGGCAGGCTAATGAAAAACTGTTTTTT.

The chain employs TRBV9 and TRBJ2-5; perhaps TRBD1 as D (6 bases). Germline V gives CDR1 SGDLS, CDR2 YYNGEE. The length of the CDR3 is 15 residues. The V gene lost 0 bases and the J gene lost 9 bases, with 18 bases spanning the gap. The CDR3 spells CASSVAERRSGAQYF. The CDR3 bases are TGTGCCAGCAGCGTAGCGGAAAGGAGGTCAGGGGCCCAGTACTTC.

The genes are TRBV6-4 and TRBJ1-1; maybe TRBD1 (5 bases). CDR3 length: 13 residues. Germline V gene data show CDR1 as MRHNA and CDR2 as SNTAGT. V lost 5 bases to trimming and J lost 1 base, with 8 bases between them. The CDR3 DNA is TGTGCCAGCAGTTTGACAGCGAACACTGAAGCTTTCTTT. It yields the protein CASSLTANTEAFF.

The gene calls are TRBV11-2 and TRBJ2-2; D unclear. Germline V lookup: CDR1 SGHAT, CDR2 FQNNGV. The V gene lost 1 base and the J gene lost 0 bases, with 6 bases spanning the gap. CDR3 length: 15 residues. CDR3 bases: TGTGCCAGCAGCTTAGGTTTATCGAACACCGGGGAGCTGTTTTTT. Translating it yields CASSLGLSNTGELFF.

V usage is TRBV19 and J usage is TRBJ2-7; maybe TRBD2 (5 bases). The CDR3 has 12 amino acids. The ends were cut back, 7 bases at V and 6 bases at J, with 13 bases in the middle. The germline V gene has CDR1 LNHDA and CDR2 SQIVND (reference sequence). The CDR3 DNA follows: TGTGCCAGTAAAGAGGGTGGTAGCGAGCAGTACTTC. It yields the protein CASKEGGSEQYF.

J is TRBJ1-4 and V is TRBV5-1; 7 bases are a match to TRBD1. CDR1 is SGHRS, CDR2 YFSETQ, per germline. Trimming cost V 3 bases and J 10 bases; bases outside gene matches: 9. The length of the CDR3 is 14 residues. The CDR3 DNA reads as TGCGCCAGCAGCTCCGGACAGGACGGAGGAAAACTGTTTTTT. This codes for CASSSGQDGGKLFF.

This chain uses TRBV5-1 with TRBJ1-2; TRBD1 might be the D (6 bases). V shed 4 bases and J shed 4 bases, with 23 bases lying between them. Germline V CDR1 and CDR2: SGHRS, YFSETQ. CDR3 length equals 17 residues. For the CDR3, the DNA is TGCGCCAGCAGCCATGGGGGGGGCTCCCGTACTATCTATGGCTACACCTTC. Its translation: CASSHGGGSRTIYGYTF.

The chain employs TRBV6-1 and TRBJ2-2, with 7 nucleotides matching TRBD2. Trimming at V came to 2 bases and at J to 4 bases, leaving 7 bases not matched to a gene. This CDR3 has 16 residues. CDR1 is MNHNS and CDR2 is SASEGT in the germline V gene. CDR3 sequence (DNA): TGTGCCAGCAGTGAATATGGGAGGGCACGCACCGGGGAGCTGTTTTTT. This codes for CASSEYGRARTGELFF.

The chain carries TRBV7-2 and TRBJ2-3, with D perhaps assigned TRBD1 or TRBD2 (5 bases each). The CDR3 covers 14 residues. The germline CDR1 and CDR2 sequences are SGHTA and FQGNSA. The V end was cut by 7 bases, the J end by 1 base, with 12 bases between. The chain's CDR3 is CASTQLGGTDTQYF. The CDR3 DNA follows: TGTGCCAGCACACAACTAGGGGGCACAGATACGCAGTATTTT.

This chain connects TRBV2 to TRBJ1-5, with TRBD1 matching over 7 bases. V shed 7 bases, J shed 5 bases, and the junction held 8 bases outside the gene matches. Germline CDR1 reads SNHLY; CDR2 reads FYNNEI. CDR3 length: 14 amino acids. This CDR3 is CASTGTRGHQPQHF. The DNA for the CDR3 is TGTGCCAGCACCGGTACGAGGGGGCATCAGCCCCAGCATTTT. Supplemented by reference TRBV2 and TRBJ1-5, the full variable domain reads EPEVTQTPSHQVTQMGQEVILRCVPISNHLYFYWYRQILGQKVEFLVSFYNNEISEKSEIFDDQFSVERPDGSNFTLKIRSTKLEDSAMYFCASTGTRGHQPQHFGDGTRLSIL.

This clone was detected only a few times. The chain is built from TRBV29-1 and TRBJ1-1; 8 bases line up with TRBD1. Trimming took 6 bases from V and 7 from J; bases not matched to a gene: 10. The CDR3 is made up of 13 amino acids. Germline-derived CDR1 and CDR2 are SQVTM and ANQGSEA. CDR3 region: CSVGQGAAHEAFF. CDR3 coding DNA: TGCAGCGTAGGACAGGGAGCTGCACATGAAGCTTTCTTT.

V gene TRBV27 combines with J gene TRBJ2-3; maybe TRBD2 (7 bases). CDR1 MNHEY and CDR2 SMNVEV come from the germline V gene (reference sequence). The CDR3 loop spans 13 amino acids. The V end was cut by 8 bases, the J end by 7 bases, with 16 bases between. CDR3 loop: CASGEGGAHTQYF. The CDR3 nucleotides are TGTGCCAGCGGAGAGGGGGGGGCACATACGCAGTATTTT.

The V and J genes are TRBV5-1 and TRBJ1-2; the D is unclear. CDR1 and CDR2 from the germline V gene are SGHRS and YFSETQ. This CDR3 is 14 amino acids long. V dropped 1 base and J dropped 3 bases, with 10 bases sitting between them. The CDR3 DNA reads as TGCGCCAGCAGCTTGAATGTGGCAGACTATGGCTACACCTTC. Its protein is CASSLNVADYGYTF. Full variable domain (outside the CDR3, taken from reference TRBV5-1 and TRBJ1-2): KAGVTQTPRYLIKTRGQQVTLSCSPISGHRSVSWYQQTPGQGLQFLFEYFSETQRNKGNFPGRFSGRQFSNSRSEMNVSTLELGDSALYLCASSLNVADYGYTFGSGTRLTVV.

The chain recombines TRBV6-5 with TRBJ2-7; 8 bases are shared with TRBD1. Per the germline V gene, CDR1 is MNHEY and CDR2 is SVGAGI. The CDR3 loop spans 15 amino acids. The V gene end was trimmed by 5 bases and the J gene end by 2 bases; junction bases not matched to a gene: 8. The CDR3: CASSVSRGPTYEQYF. For the CDR3, the DNA is TGTGCCAGCAGTGTCTCCAGGGGGCCGACCTACGAGCAGTACTTC.

The chain links TRBV2 to TRBJ1-2; a possible D gene is TRBD1 (6 bases). Trimming pared 10 bases from V and 8 bases from J, leaving 23 bases between. CDR3 size: 14 residues. Germline CDR1 is SNHLY and CDR2 is FYNNEI. The CDR3 bases are TGTGCCACCAGCGTGGGGGCGGTTTCGCGCGGCTACACCTTC. As protein: CATSVGAVSRGYTF.

This chain uses TRBV7-2 with TRBJ1-1; 8 nucleotides agree with TRBD1. The CDR3 totals 15 residues. CDR1 SGHTA and CDR2 FQGNSA come from the germline V gene. With 1 base clipped from V and 7 bases from J, the junction kept 8 bases outside the gene matches. The CDR3 protein is CASSLVFTGTGEAFF. CDR3 in DNA: TGTGCCAGCAGCTTAGTTTTTACCGGGACAGGTGAAGCTTTCTTT.

The chain has TRBV4-1 and TRBJ1-1; D unclear. The CDR3 sequence is 15 residues long. Per the germline V gene, CDR1 is MGHRA and CDR2 is YSYEKL. Trimming pared 5 bases from V and 7 bases from J, leaving 20 bases between. The CDR3 DNA reads TGCGCCAGCAGCGTCCAATCACACCTAGCCATTGAAGCTTTCTTT. Translation: CASSVQSHLAIEAFF.

This clone has just one count. The V gene is TRBV11-3, the J gene TRBJ2-3; TRBD1 is a possible D gene (6 bases). The CDR3 loop spans 14 amino acids. Looked up from germline, CDR1 is SGHNT and CDR2 is YENEEA. V gave up 5 bases and J gave up 2 bases, with 11 bases separating them. CDR3 in amino acids: CASSAGQPTDTQYF. CDR3 DNA sequence: TGTGCCAGCAGCGCAGGACAGCCCACAGATACGCAGTATTTT.

V usage is TRBV7-3 and J usage is TRBJ2-1; 13 bases match TRBD2. The CDR3 loop spans 15 amino acids. Germline-derived CDR1 and CDR2 are SGHTA and FQGTGA. Trimming at V came to 3 bases and at J to 4 bases, leaving 0 bases not matched to a gene. CDR3 sequence reads: CASSLTSGGYNEQFF. CDR3 sequence (DNA): TGTGCCAGCAGCTTGACTAGCGGGGGGTACAATGAGCAGTTCTTC.

The chain joins TRBV6-1 to TRBJ1-3; no definite D call. V gave up 9 bases and J gave up 0 bases, with 15 bases separating them. The length of the CDR3 is 15 residues. Germline CDR1 is MNHNS and CDR2 is SASEGT. Here the CDR3 reads CASTNNFNSGNTIYF. The CDR3 region has the DNA TGTGCCAGTACAAATAACTTCAACTCTGGAAACACCATATATTTT.